What follows is one T cell receptor (beta chain) and its context. What it binds is unknown. This sample is part of a study of CD4 T cell repertoires in COVID-19. About the study: Relabeled CFSE-low cells, IL-2-expanded for about nine days, met spikes from other coronaviruses.

Study-level results: Some SARS-CoV-2 clonotypes, between 7 and 25%, recurred in SARS-CoV and/or HKU1 cultures. Suggested intraclonal diversification: top SARS-CoV-2-reactive clonotypes appeared in two or three memory subsets.

No culture step preceded sequencing of the ex vivo isolated memory T cells. Profiling relied on immunoSEQ multiplex PCR, and the TCRdb table lists in-frame clones only, not all of them. This sample yields 7,500 to 8,500 clones, of which approximately 80% are seen a single time; about 2% belongs to the top ten. The receptor comes from a human donor who had COVID-19. The sample in question was effector memory CD4+ T cells from blood, obtained before the COVID-19 pandemic.

The CDR3 sequence is CASSLLAGDYSYEQYF. CDR3 bases: TGTGCCAGCAGCTTACTCGCCGGGGACTACTCCTACGAGCAGTACTTC. This chain connects TRBV7-2 to TRBJ2-7; 7 positions match TRBD2. CDR1 and CDR2 from the germline V gene are SGHTA and FQGNSA. CDR3 length equals 16 residues. Trimming removed 2 bases from V and 0 bases from J; junction bases left unmatched: 7.